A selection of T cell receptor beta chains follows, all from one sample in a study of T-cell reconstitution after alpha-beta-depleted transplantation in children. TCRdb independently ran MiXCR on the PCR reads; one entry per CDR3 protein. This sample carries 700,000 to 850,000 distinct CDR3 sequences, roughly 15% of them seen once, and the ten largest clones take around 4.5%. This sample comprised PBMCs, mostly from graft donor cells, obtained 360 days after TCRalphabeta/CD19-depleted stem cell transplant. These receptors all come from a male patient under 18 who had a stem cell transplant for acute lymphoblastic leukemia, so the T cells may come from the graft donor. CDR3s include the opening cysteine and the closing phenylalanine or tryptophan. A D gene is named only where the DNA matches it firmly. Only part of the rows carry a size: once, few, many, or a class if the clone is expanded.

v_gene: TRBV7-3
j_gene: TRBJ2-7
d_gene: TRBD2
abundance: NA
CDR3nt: TGTGCCAGCAGCTCGGGACTAGCGGCCAACTACGAGCAGTACTTC
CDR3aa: CASSSGLAANYEQYF

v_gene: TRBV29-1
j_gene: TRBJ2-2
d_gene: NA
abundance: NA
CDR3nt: TGCAGCGTTACTGGTAACACCGGGGAGCTGTTTTTT
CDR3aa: CSVTGNTGELFF

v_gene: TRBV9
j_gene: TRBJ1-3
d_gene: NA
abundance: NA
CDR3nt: TGTGCCAGCAGCGCCTCAGGGGCCGGAAACACCATATATTTT
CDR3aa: CASSASGAGNTIYF

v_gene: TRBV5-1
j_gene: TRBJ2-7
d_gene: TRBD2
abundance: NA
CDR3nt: TGCGCCAGCAGTAGGGGGACTAGCGAAACCTACGAGCAGTACTTC
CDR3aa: CASSRGTSETYEQYF

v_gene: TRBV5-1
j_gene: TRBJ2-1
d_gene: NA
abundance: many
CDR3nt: TGCGCCAGCAGGTTGACAGGTTCCCACAATGAGCAGTTCTTC
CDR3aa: CASRLTGSHNEQFF

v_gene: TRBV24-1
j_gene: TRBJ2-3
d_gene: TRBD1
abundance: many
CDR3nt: TGTGCCACCAGAAGGGGGCCCACAGATACGCAGTATTTT
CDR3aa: CATRRGPTDTQYF

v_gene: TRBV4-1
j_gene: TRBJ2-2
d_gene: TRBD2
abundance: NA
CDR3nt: TGCGCCAGCAGCCAAGGACTAAGGGCTAGCGGTCGGCGGGAGCTGTTTTTT
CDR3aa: CASSQGLRASGRRELFF

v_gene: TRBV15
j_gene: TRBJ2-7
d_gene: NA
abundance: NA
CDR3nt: TGTGCCACCAGCAGCAAAGGACAGCTCGATCTTTCCTACGAGCAGTACTTC
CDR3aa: CATSSKGQLDLSYEQYF

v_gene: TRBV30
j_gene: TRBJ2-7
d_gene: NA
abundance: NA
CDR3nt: TGTGCCGGGGGAACAGCCAATACCTACGAGCAGTACTTC
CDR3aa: CAGGTANTYEQYF

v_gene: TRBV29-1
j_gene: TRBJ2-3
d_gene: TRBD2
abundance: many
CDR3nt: TGCAGCGTTCCTAGCGGTGTCACAGATACGCAGTATTTT
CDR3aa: CSVPSGVTDTQYF

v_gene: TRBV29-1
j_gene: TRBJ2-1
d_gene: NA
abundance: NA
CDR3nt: TGCAGCGTTGAGAGGGAGTACAGCTCACGGCCACCGGGTGAGCAGTTCTTC
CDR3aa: CSVEREYSSRPPGEQFF

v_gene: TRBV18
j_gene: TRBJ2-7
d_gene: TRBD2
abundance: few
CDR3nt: TGTGCCAGCTCGTATAGCCCGGGACTAGCGGAGAGCTCCTACGAGCAGTACTTC
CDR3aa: CASSYSPGLAESSYEQYF

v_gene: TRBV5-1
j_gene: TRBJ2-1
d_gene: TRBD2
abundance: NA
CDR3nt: TGCGCCAGCATAGGGTTTGGCTTAGCGGGTGGCCGGCGCGCAAGACATGAGCAGTTCTTC
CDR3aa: CASIGFGLAGGRRARHEQFF

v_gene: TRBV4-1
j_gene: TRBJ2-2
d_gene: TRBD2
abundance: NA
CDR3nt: TGCGCCAGCAGCCTTAGGGGCGGGAGTCCCCACGGGGAGCTGTTTTTT
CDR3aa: CASSLRGGSPHGELFF

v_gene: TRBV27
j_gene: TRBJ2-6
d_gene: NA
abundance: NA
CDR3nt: TGTGCCAGCAGTTTTACGGTGGCGGGGGCCAACGTCCTGACTTTC
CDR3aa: CASSFTVAGANVLTF

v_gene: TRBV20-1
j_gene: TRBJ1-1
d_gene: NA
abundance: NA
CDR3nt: TGCAGTGCTCGCCGGACCGCCATGAACACTGAAGCTTTCTTT
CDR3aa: CSARRTAMNTEAFF

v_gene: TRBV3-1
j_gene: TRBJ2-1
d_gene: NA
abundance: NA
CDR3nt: TGTGCCAGCAGCCAAGGATGGACTACTAAGGAGGAGCAGTTCTTC
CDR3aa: CASSQGWTTKEEQFF

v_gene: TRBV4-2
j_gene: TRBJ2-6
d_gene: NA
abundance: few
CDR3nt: TGTGCCAGCAGCCCCAGACTCGCAAGACCCCGCTCAGGTACCTCTGGGGCCAACGTCCTGACTTTC
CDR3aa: CASSPRLARPRSGTSGANVLTF

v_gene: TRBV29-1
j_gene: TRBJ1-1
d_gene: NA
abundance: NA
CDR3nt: TGCAGCGTCCTACAGGGCGCGGGAGGTAAAGCTTTCTTT
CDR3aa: CSVLQGAGGKAFF

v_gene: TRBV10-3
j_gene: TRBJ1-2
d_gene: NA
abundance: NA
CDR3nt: TGTGCCATCAGTGGGAAGAGGGACAACGACTATGGCTACACCTTC
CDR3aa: CAISGKRDNDYGYTF

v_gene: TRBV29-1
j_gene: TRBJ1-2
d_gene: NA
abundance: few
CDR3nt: TGCAGCGTTCTGCCGGGACAAAACTATGGCTACACCTTC
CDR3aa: CSVLPGQNYGYTF

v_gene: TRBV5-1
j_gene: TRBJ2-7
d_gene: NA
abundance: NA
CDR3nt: TGCGCCAGCAGCTTGGGACAGTCTACCTACGAGCAGTACTTC
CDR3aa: CASSLGQSTYEQYF

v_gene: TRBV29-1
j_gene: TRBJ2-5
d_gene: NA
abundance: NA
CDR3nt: TGCAGCGTCGGGGTGGCGGAGACCCAGTACTTC
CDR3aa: CSVGVAETQYF

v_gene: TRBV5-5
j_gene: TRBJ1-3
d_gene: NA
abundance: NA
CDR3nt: TGTGCCAGCGGAGGCGGCTCTGGAAACACCATATATTTT
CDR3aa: CASGGGSGNTIYF

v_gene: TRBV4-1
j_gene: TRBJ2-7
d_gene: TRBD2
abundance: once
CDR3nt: TGCGCCAGCAGCCAAGCTTTAGCGGGAACGGTTGGGGAGCAGTACTTC
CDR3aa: CASSQALAGTVGEQYF

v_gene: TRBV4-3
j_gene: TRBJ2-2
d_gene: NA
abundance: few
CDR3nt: TGCGCCAGCAGCCGTGACAGTATTTTCTTCGCGAAGAATGCATTGAGGAACACCGGGGAGCTGTTTTTT
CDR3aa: CASSRDSIFFAKNALRNTGELFF

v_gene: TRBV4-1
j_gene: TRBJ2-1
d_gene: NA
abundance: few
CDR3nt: TGCGCCAGCAGCCAGTACAACTCCTACAATGAGCAGTTCTTC
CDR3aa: CASSQYNSYNEQFF

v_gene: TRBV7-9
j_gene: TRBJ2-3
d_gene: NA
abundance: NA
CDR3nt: TGTGCCAGCAGCGCGCCGGGCCGTAGGACAGATACGCAGTATTTT
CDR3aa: CASSAPGRRTDTQYF

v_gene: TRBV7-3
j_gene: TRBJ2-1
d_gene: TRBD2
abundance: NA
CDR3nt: TGTGCCAGCAGCCCTCGACTAGCGGGAGCTGAGCAGTTCTTC
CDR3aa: CASSPRLAGAEQFF

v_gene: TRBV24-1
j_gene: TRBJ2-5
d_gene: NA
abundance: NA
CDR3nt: TGTGCCACCAGTGAGCCGGGGGACGTCCGAGAGACCCAGTACTTC
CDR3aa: CATSEPGDVRETQYF

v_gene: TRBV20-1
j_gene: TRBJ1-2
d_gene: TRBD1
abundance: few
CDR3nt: TGCAGTGCTAGAGGGGATTCAGGGGGAGTGGACTATGGCTACACCTTC
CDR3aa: CSARGDSGGVDYGYTF

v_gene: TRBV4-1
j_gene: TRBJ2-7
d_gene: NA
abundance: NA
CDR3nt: TGCGCCAGCAGCCAAGAACGGGACCACAGCTACGAGCAGTACTTC
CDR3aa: CASSQERDHSYEQYF

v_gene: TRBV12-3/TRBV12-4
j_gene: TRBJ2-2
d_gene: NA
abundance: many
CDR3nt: TGTGCCAGTTGGGCGAGGACCGGGGAGCTGTTTTTT
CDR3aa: CASWARTGELFF

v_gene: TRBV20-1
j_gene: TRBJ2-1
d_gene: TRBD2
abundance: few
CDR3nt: TGCAGTGACCAGACTAGCGGGGGACCTTACAATGAGCAGTTCTTC
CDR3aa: CSDQTSGGPYNEQFF

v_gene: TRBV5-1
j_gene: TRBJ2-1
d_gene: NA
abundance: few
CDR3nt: TGCGCCAGCAGCTTGGTTTGGGCAGGGTCCATCTACAATGAGCAGTTCTTC
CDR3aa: CASSLVWAGSIYNEQFF

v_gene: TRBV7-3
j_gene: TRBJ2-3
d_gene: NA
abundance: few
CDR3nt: TGTGCCAGCAGCCAGACGAGGGCCGGGGCAGATACGCAGTATTTT
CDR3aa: CASSQTRAGADTQYF

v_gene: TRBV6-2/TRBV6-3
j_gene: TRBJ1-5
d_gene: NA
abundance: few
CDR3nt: TGTGCCAGCAGTTACGTCCCGGGATCGGGGAAACAGCCCCAGCATTTT
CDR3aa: CASSYVPGSGKQPQHF

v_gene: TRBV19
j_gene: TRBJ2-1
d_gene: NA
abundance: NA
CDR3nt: TGTGCCAGTACCATGGGAGGCATCAGCTCCTACAATGAGCAGTTCTTC
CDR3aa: CASTMGGISSYNEQFF

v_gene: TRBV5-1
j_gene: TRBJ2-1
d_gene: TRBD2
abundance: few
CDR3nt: TGCGCCAGCAGCTTGGCCCGAGCGGGAACTTCTCCGTACAATGAGCAGTTCTTC
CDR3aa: CASSLARAGTSPYNEQFF

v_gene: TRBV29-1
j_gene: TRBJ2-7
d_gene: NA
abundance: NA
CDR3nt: TGCAGCGTTGAACCCCCTTTTGGAGAGCAGTACTTC
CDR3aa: CSVEPPFGEQYF